These T cell receptor beta chains were read from a single sample in a study of T cell repertoires in aging, cancer and after chemotherapy. TCRdb processed the multiplex PCR reads anew with MiXCR; each CDR3 protein has one entry. The repertoire includes more than 6,500 distinct CDR3 sequences, roughly 29% of them detected once, and about 64% sits in the top ten. The sequencing sample was made of blood. All receptors come from a human donor with a blood cancer. The donor label of this sample is uncertain. The CDR3 runs from the conserved cysteine through the conserved F or W. Fields, in order: V gene, D gene, clone size, J gene, CDR3 DNA, CDR3 protein. D genes are given only for firm matches. The size of a clone is reported for some rows only, either as once, few or many, or as a class for expanded clones.

V: TRBV13
D: -
size: medium-sized
J: TRBJ2-6
DNA: TGTGCCAGCAGCTTAGGCCTAGGACGGATCTCTGGGGCCAACGTCCTGACTTTC
CDR3: CASSLGLGRISGANVLTF

V: TRBV27
D: TRBD1
size: -
J: TRBJ2-7
DNA: TGTGCCAGCAGTGAATTGGGCGGGACAGGGGGCGACGAGCAGTACTTC
CDR3: CASSELGGTGGDEQYF

V: TRBV6-6
D: -
size: -
J: TRBJ1-6
DNA: TGTGCCAGCAGACCCACAGGGACCAATTCACCCCTCCACTTT
CDR3: CASRPTGTNSPLHF

V: TRBV11-2
D: -
size: medium-sized
J: TRBJ2-3
DNA: TGTGCCAGCAGCTCTCGCCCCCAGCTAAGCACAGATACGCAGTATTTT
CDR3: CASSSRPQLSTDTQYF

V: TRBV19
D: -
size: many
J: TRBJ1-3
DNA: TGTGCCAGTAGGATGGAAGTCGGAGAAGGAAACACCATATATTTT
CDR3: CASRMEVGEGNTIYF

V: TRBV15
D: -
size: few
J: TRBJ1-5
DNA: TGTGCCACCAGCAGATACGACAGGAATCAGCCCCAGCATTTT
CDR3: CATSRYDRNQPQHF

V: TRBV5-1
D: TRBD1
size: -
J: TRBJ1-6
DNA: TGCGCCAGCAGCTCAGACAGGGGTAATTCACCCCTCCACTTT
CDR3: CASSSDRGNSPLHF

V: TRBV10-3
D: -
size: -
J: TRBJ2-1
DNA: TGTGCCATCAGTCCGACTAGAGGGTCCTACAATGAGCAGTTCTTC
CDR3: CAISPTRGSYNEQFF

V: TRBV15
D: TRBD2
size: few
J: TRBJ2-1
DNA: TGTGCCACCAGCAGTAGCGGGGGGGCTCACCGGAATGAGCAGTTCTTC
CDR3: CATSSSGGAHRNEQFF

V: TRBV6-5
D: TRBD2
size: -
J: TRBJ2-7
DNA: TGTGCCAGCAGTTCCAGACTAGCGGGAGGCTACGAGCAGTACTTC
CDR3: CASSSRLAGGYEQYF

V: TRBV6-5
D: TRBD2
size: few
J: TRBJ2-1
DNA: TGTGCCAGCAGGACCCTAGCGGGGGGGAGGTACAATGAGCAGTTCTTC
CDR3: CASRTLAGGRYNEQFF

V: TRBV5-1
D: -
size: -
J: TRBJ1-2
DNA: TGCGCCAGCAGCTTAACCGCAGAGGGCTACACCTTC
CDR3: CASSLTAEGYTF

V: TRBV10-3
D: -
size: -
J: TRBJ1-3
DNA: TGTGCCATCAGGGAGAGCTCTGGAAACACCATATATTTT
CDR3: CAIRESSGNTIYF

V: TRBV5-1
D: TRBD2
size: -
J: TRBJ2-6
DNA: TGCGCCAGCGGCTCGTTTCCTAGCGGGGGCTCTGGGGCCAACGTCCTGACTTTC
CDR3: CASGSFPSGGSGANVLTF

V: TRBV6-5
D: -
size: -
J: TRBJ1-4
DNA: TGTGCCAGCAGGGCGACATTTGGGGGCGGTGAAAAACTGTTTTTT
CDR3: CASRATFGGGEKLFF

V: TRBV19
D: -
size: -
J: TRBJ1-2
DNA: TGTGCCAGTAGTATCGGGGCAGGGACAAGGGGCTACACCTTC
CDR3: CASSIGAGTRGYTF

V: TRBV6-5
D: -
size: few
J: TRBJ2-7
DNA: TGTGCCAGCACCGATGGCTACGAGCAGTACTTC
CDR3: CASTDGYEQYF

V: TRBV10-1
D: TRBD2
size: -
J: TRBJ2-1
DNA: TGCGCCAGCAGTCCAGCGGGGGTTGAGCAGTTCTTC
CDR3: CASSPAGVEQFF

V: TRBV20-1
D: TRBD1
size: once
J: TRBJ2-2
DNA: TGCAGTGCTAACAGGGGGAACACCGGGGAGCTGTTTTTT
CDR3: CSANRGNTGELFF

V: TRBV19
D: -
size: -
J: TRBJ2-6
DNA: TGTGCCAGTAGTATTTTTCAGGCCGACTCTGGGGCCAACGTCCTGACTTTC
CDR3: CASSIFQADSGANVLTF

V: TRBV24-1
D: TRBD1
size: -
J: TRBJ2-5
DNA: TGTGCCACCAGTGACCCACGGGGACAGTGGGAGACCCAGTACTTC
CDR3: CATSDPRGQWETQYF

V: TRBV11-2
D: -
size: -
J: TRBJ1-4
DNA: TGTGCCAGCAGCTTAGAGCCGTTAAGGAGTGAAAAACTGTTTTTT
CDR3: CASSLEPLRSEKLFF

V: TRBV12-3/TRBV12-4
D: TRBD1
size: -
J: TRBJ1-6
DNA: TGTGCCAGCAGGTTAGGGACAGGTAATTCACCCCTCCACTTT
CDR3: CASRLGTGNSPLHF